The rows below give T cell receptor beta chains drawn from one sample of a study of blood T cells in healthy people across ages. TCRdb reprocessed the 5' RACE reads with MiXCR, giving one entry per CDR3 protein. This sample carries 550,000 to 750,000 distinct CDR3 sequences, 20% to 25% of them seen once, and the ten largest clones take roughly 3.6%. Sequenced sample: blood. These receptors all stem from a man between 65 and 80 years old in good health. Each CDR3 is given with its conserved first and last residue. Each record gives: J gene, V gene, D gene, clone size, CDR3 protein, CDR3 DNA. The D gene is left open where the match is weak. Size is omitted from some rows. Given values are once, few, many or a class for expanded clones.

>TRBJ2-5|TRBV29-1|-|-
CSVEGLRRETQYF
TGCAGCGTTGAGGGACTGCGGCGGGAGACCCAGTACTTC
>TRBJ2-7|TRBV28|-|-
CASSLLVSSYEQYF
TGTGCCAGCAGTTTATTGGTCAGCTCCTACGAGCAGTACTTC
>TRBJ2-2|TRBV20-1|-|few
CSARGGKSNTGELFF
TGCAGTGCTAGGGGCGGGAAATCGAACACCGGGGAGCTGTTTTTT
>TRBJ2-7|TRBV3-1|-|few
CASSQEPGSEQYF
TGTGCCAGCAGCCAAGAACCAGGTTCCGAGCAGTACTTC
>TRBJ1-2|TRBV9|TRBD1|few
CASSEQKDRRDGYTF
TGTGCCAGCAGTGAGCAGAAGGACAGGAGGGATGGCTACACCTTC
>TRBJ2-1|TRBV5-1|-|-
CASSRSGTPGHNEQFF
TGCGCCAGCAGCCGCTCCGGGACACCCGGACACAATGAGCAGTTCTTC
>TRBJ2-7|TRBV10-3|TRBD1|many
CAISDRGLLNEQYF
TGTGCCATCAGTGACAGGGGGCTACTAAACGAGCAGTACTTC
>TRBJ2-5|TRBV24-1|TRBD2|-
CATSDSPSGRQETQYF
TGTGCCACCAGTGATTCCCCTAGCGGGAGGCAAGAGACCCAGTACTTC
>TRBJ2-4|TRBV7-2|TRBD1|many
CASSLVSSGQGQKNIQYF
TGTGCCAGCAGCTTAGTGTCGTCGGGACAGGGCCAGAAAAACATTCAGTACTTC
>TRBJ2-5|TRBV7-2|-|many
CASSLGRGGETQYF
TGTGCCAGCAGCTTAGGCCGGGGAGGAGAGACCCAGTACTTC
>TRBJ1-5|TRBV5-1|TRBD1|-
CASSPGQGDSNQPQHF
TGCGCCAGCAGCCCCGGGCAGGGGGATAGCAATCAGCCCCAGCATTTT
>TRBJ1-6|TRBV25-1|TRBD1|-
CASKGQGSNSPLHF
TGTGCCAGCAAAGGACAGGGATCGAATTCACCCCTCCACTTT
>TRBJ2-7|TRBV20-1|TRBD1|few
CSASATGGNYEQYF
TGCAGTGCTAGCGCCACAGGGGGCAACTACGAGCAGTACTTC
>TRBJ2-7|TRBV6-1|-|-
CASRPPQGAVYEQYF
TGTGCCAGCAGACCACCCCAGGGTGCGGTCTACGAGCAGTACTTC
>TRBJ1-6|TRBV7-2|-|many
CASSATGAMNNSPLHF
TGTGCCAGCAGCGCAACTGGGGCGATGAATAATTCACCCCTCCACTTT
>TRBJ1-5|TRBV20-1|TRBD1|few
CSATRGQGIQPQHF
TGCAGTGCTACCAGGGGGCAGGGGATTCAGCCCCAGCATTTT
>TRBJ1-1|TRBV12-3/TRBV12-4|TRBD1|few
CASGHREQGYPEAFF
TGTGCCAGCGGGCACCGGGAACAGGGGTACCCTGAAGCTTTCTTT
>TRBJ2-1|TRBV12-5|TRBD2|-
CASGFLSGTSGTWGSYNEQFF
TGTGCTAGTGGTTTTTTGTCCGGGACTAGCGGTACCTGGGGCTCCTACAATGAGCAGTTCTTC
>TRBJ2-3|TRBV7-9|TRBD2|-
CASSLGAGTSQDTQYF
TGTGCCAGCAGCTTAGGGGCCGGGACTAGTCAGGATACGCAGTATTTT
>TRBJ2-1|TRBV3-1|-|-
CASSQGGPTPRFF
TGTGCCAGCAGCCAAGGGGGCCCTACGCCCCGGTTCTTC
>TRBJ2-5|TRBV7-9|-|-
CASSLAEVIQETQYF
TGTGCCAGCAGCTTAGCAGAGGTTATCCAAGAGACCCAGTACTTC
>TRBJ2-5|TRBV3-1|TRBD1|many
CASSGTVQETQYF
TGTGCCAGCAGCGGGACAGTACAAGAGACCCAGTACTTC
>TRBJ1-4|TRBV4-3|-|many
CASSQGGEGFPTNEKLFF
TGCGCCAGCAGCCAAGGAGGGGAGGGGTTCCCAACTAATGAAAAACTGTTTTTT
>TRBJ2-7|TRBV6-5|TRBD2|-
CASSYSAPLAGDGYEQYF
TGTGCCAGCAGTTATTCGGCCCCCCTAGCGGGAGATGGATACGAGCAGTACTTC
>TRBJ2-7|TRBV7-6|-|many
CASSPGYEQYF
TGTGCCAGCAGCCCCGGCTACGAGCAGTACTTC
>TRBJ1-1|TRBV5-1|-|-
CASRGESTEAFF
TGCGCCAGTAGGGGGGAGAGCACTGAAGCTTTCTTT
>TRBJ2-2|TRBV20-1|-|-
CSARGAGRTTIPGELFF
TGCAGTGCTAGAGGGGCGGGTCGAACCACAATTCCCGGGGAGCTGTTTTTT
>TRBJ1-6|TRBV27|TRBD1|-
CATTPDRAGSPLHF
TGTGCCACTACCCCTGACAGGGCTGGATCACCCCTCCACTTT
>TRBJ2-7|TRBV7-6|-|few
CASSLPWDEQYF
TGTGCCAGCAGCTTACCGTGGGACGAGCAGTACTTC
>TRBJ1-4|TRBV12-3/TRBV12-4|TRBD1|few
CASSDRALNEKLFF
TGTGCCAGCAGCGACAGGGCCCTTAATGAAAAACTGTTTTTT
>TRBJ1-4|TRBV29-1|TRBD1|-
CSAKSPGQNNEKLFF
TGCAGCGCCAAATCACCGGGACAGAATAATGAAAAACTGTTTTTT
>TRBJ2-5|TRBV20-1|-|-
CSARLWGRQETQYF
TGCAGTGCTAGACTGTGGGGTCGGCAAGAGACCCAGTACTTC
>TRBJ2-1|TRBV12-3/TRBV12-4|-|few
CASSSLWGGGQSYNEQFF
TGTGCCAGCAGCAGTTTATGGGGGGGGGGACAGTCCTACAATGAGCAGTTCTTC
>TRBJ2-7|TRBV11-2|-|-
CASSATWATFYEQYF
TGTGCCAGCAGCGCAACTTGGGCCACCTTCTACGAGCAGTACTTC
>TRBJ1-1|TRBV5-1|TRBD1|few
CASSLGRQGGDTEAFF
TGCGCCAGCAGCTTGGGCCGACAGGGGGGGGACACTGAAGCTTTCTTT
>TRBJ1-4|TRBV12-5|-|-
CASGLGKSNEKLFF
TGTGCTAGTGGTTTGGGGAAGTCTAATGAAAAACTGTTTTTT
>TRBJ2-2|TRBV6-2/TRBV6-3|TRBD1|-
CASSYGAGGKVGELFF
TGTGCCAGCAGTTACGGAGCAGGGGGCAAAGTCGGGGAGCTGTTTTTT
>TRBJ2-7|TRBV13|-|few
CASSDGVGLANYEQYF
TGTGCCAGCAGCGACGGGGTCGGGCTAGCGAACTACGAGCAGTACTTC
>TRBJ1-6|TRBV6-5|-|-
CASADDSINNSPLHF
TGTGCCAGCGCGGACGACTCCATCAACAATTCACCCCTCCACTTT
>TRBJ2-7|TRBV20-1|-|-
CSARAPSVYEQYF
TGCAGTGCTAGAGCTCCGAGCGTCTACGAGCAGTACTTC
>TRBJ2-3|TRBV6-2/TRBV6-3|TRBD2|many
CASRPTSGSTWDTQYF
TGTGCCAGCAGACCGACTAGCGGGAGTACTTGGGATACGCAGTATTTT
>TRBJ1-6|TRBV18|-|-
CACSREGTNSPLHF
TGTGCCTGCTCACGAGAGGGAACCAATTCACCCCTCCACTTT
>TRBJ2-2|TRBV20-1|-|many
CSTRGSTGELFF
TGCAGCACGAGGGGGAGCACCGGGGAGCTGTTTTTT
>TRBJ2-3|TRBV29-1|TRBD1|-
CSAQTSGTGADTQYF
TGCAGCGCCCAAACCTCCGGGACAGGGGCTGATACGCAGTATTTT
>TRBJ1-2|TRBV6-5|TRBD1|few
CASRLGQGARGYTF
TGTGCCAGCAGACTGGGACAGGGGGCTCGTGGCTACACCTTC
>TRBJ2-5|TRBV20-1|TRBD1|few
CSGGTGNSETQYF
TGCAGTGGGGGGACAGGGAATTCAGAGACCCAGTACTTC
>TRBJ2-1|TRBV29-1|-|-
CSVGQQGYNEQFF
TGCAGCGTTGGGCAGCAGGGCTACAATGAGCAGTTCTTC
>TRBJ2-7|TRBV4-3|-|-
CASSQAAGITYEQYF
TGCGCCAGCAGCCAAGCTGCGGGGATAACCTACGAGCAGTACTTC
>TRBJ1-2|TRBV20-1|-|few
CSASDATDNRYGYTF
TGCAGTGCTAGTGACGCGACCGATAATCGGTATGGCTACACCTTC
>TRBJ2-7|TRBV25-1|-|-
CASSEYSPQDSSYEQCF
TGTGCCAGCAGTGAATACTCTCCTCAGGACAGCTCCTACGAGCAGTGCTTC
>TRBJ2-1|TRBV20-1|TRBD2|-
CSARAPARSGRVWSEQFF
TGCAGTGCTAGAGCGCCGGCCCGGAGCGGGAGGGTTTGGAGTGAGCAGTTCTTC
>TRBJ2-7|TRBV21-1|-|-
CASSKKGGTSGRDEQYF
TGTGCCAGCAGCAAAAAAGGGGGAACTAGCGGGAGGGACGAGCAGTACTTC
>TRBJ1-2|TRBV15|TRBD1|-
CATSSSSGTGGGGYTF
TGTGCCACCAGCTCTTCTTCCGGGACAGGGGGCGGCGGCTACACCTTC
>TRBJ2-2|TRBV20-1|-|-
CSARGSGLTGELFF
TGCAGTGCTAGAGGGTCGGGCCTCACCGGGGAGCTGTTTTTT
>TRBJ2-1|TRBV20-1|TRBD2|few
CSATGLEDYNEQFF
TGCAGTGCTACCGGACTAGAAGACTACAATGAGCAGTTCTTC